The sequence of this TCR beta chain was determined in a study of T cell responses to AZD1222 COVID-19 vaccine. The method was immunoSEQ multiplex PCR; TCRdb's version includes in-frame clones alone and lacks a portion of them. The sample has roughly 120,000 clones; approximately 90% are singletons. Findings of the study overall: Receipt of two AZD1222 doses was followed by a rise in Spike-specific TCR breadth and depth. Donor demographics were predominantly white British with a female majority; clonal diversity may be underestimated. Without day 14 samples, only post-peak T cell repertoires were studied.

With regard to this clone: Its antigen remains unidentified.

CDR1 is SGHRS and CDR2 is YFSETQ in the germline V gene. V lost 5 bases to trimming and J lost 5 bases, with 18 bases between them. CDR3 size: 15 residues. The chain has TRBV5-1 and TRBJ2-3, with D tentatively TRBD2 (5 bases). The source is an adult who received the AZD1222 COVID-19 vaccine. The input for sequencing was peripheral blood, taken 28 days after the second AZD1222 dose. CDR3 protein: CASRPSSGGLDTQYF. CDR3 DNA sequence: TGCGCCAGCAGGCCGTCCTCCGGAGGTTTAGATACGCAGTATTTT.